This section outlines one T cell receptor (beta chain) sequence together with its context. What it binds is unknown. It was roughly 10 milliliters of peripheral blood that were drawn from each donor. This sample stems from a study of blood T cells in healthy people across ages. General study results and limits: PBMCs went unsorted, and a conclusive naive versus antigen-experienced comparison was therefore prevented.

The CDR3 runs to 16 residues. CDR1 and CDR2 (germline): MNHEY, SMNVEV (reference sequence). Trimming removed 4 bases from V and 10 bases from J, with 23 bases in between. With a J-beta primer mix and a sample-barcoded 5' primer, a second PCR ran 7 to 11 cycles. TCRdb ran MiXCR on the 5' RACE reads and lists one entry per CDR3 protein. The table records 1.2 million to 1.5 million distinct CDR3 sequences, 45% to 70% of them present only once. This TCR came from a man aged 18 to 29 in good health. The chain links TRBV27 to TRBJ2-1; D may be TRBD1 (5 bases). The specimen sequenced was blood. In DNA form, the CDR3 reads TGTGCCAGCAGTTACGGGTTGGGGCCTCCTACCTACGAGCAGTTCTTC. It codes for CASSYGLGPPTYEQFF.